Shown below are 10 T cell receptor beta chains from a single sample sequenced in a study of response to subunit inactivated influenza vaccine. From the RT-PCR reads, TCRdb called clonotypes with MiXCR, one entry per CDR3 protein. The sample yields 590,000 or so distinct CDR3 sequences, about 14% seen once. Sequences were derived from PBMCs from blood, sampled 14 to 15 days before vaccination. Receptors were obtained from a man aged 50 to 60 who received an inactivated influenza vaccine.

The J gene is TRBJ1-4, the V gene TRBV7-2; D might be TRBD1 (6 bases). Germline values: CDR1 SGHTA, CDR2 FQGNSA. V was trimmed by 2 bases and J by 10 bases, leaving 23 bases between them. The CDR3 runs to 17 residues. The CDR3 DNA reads TGTGCCAGCAGCTTATCCTATGGGGGGCAATCAACCGGAAAACTGTTTTTT. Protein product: CASSLSYGGQSTGKLFF.

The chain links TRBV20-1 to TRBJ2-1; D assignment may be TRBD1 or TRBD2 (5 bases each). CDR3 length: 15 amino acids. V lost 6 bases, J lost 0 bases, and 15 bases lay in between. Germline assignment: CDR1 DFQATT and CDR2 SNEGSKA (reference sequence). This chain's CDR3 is CSAPGRLSSYNEQFF. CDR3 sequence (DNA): TGCAGTGCGCCGGGACGACTGAGCTCCTACAATGAGCAGTTCTTC.

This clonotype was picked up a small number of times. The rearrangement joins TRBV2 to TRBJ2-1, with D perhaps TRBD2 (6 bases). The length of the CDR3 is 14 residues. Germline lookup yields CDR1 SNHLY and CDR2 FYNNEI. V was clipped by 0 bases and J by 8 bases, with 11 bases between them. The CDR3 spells CASSEAPGAYEQFF. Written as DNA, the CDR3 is TGTGCCAGCAGTGAAGCGCCGGGAGCGTATGAGCAGTTCTTC.

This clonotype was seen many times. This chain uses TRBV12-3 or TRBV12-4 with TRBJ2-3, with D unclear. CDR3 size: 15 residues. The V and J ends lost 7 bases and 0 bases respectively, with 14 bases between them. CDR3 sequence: CASTNVPTSTDTQYF. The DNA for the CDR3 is TGTGCCAGCACCAACGTTCCCACGAGCACAGATACGCAGTATTTT.

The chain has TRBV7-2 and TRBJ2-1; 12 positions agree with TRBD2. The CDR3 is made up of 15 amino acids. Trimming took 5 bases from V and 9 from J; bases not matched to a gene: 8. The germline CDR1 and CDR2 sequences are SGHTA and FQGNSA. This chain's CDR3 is CASSARLAGVAEQFF. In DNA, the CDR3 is TGTGCCAGCAGCGCGAGACTAGCGGGGGTGGCTGAGCAGTTCTTC.

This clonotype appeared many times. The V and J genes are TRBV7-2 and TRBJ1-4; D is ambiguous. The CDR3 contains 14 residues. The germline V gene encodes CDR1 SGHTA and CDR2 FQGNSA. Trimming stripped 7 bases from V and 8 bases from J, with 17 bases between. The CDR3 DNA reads TGTGCCAGCACCGACGGAAGGCGAAACGAAAAACTGTTTTTT. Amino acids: CASTDGRRNEKLFF.

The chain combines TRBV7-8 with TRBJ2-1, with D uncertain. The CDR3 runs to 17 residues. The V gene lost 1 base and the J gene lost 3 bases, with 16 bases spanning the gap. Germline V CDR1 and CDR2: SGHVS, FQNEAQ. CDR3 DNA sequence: TGTGCCAGCAGCTTAGGTTCTGGCTCGGTCCTCTACAATGAGCAGTTCTTC. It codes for CASSLGSGSVLYNEQFF.

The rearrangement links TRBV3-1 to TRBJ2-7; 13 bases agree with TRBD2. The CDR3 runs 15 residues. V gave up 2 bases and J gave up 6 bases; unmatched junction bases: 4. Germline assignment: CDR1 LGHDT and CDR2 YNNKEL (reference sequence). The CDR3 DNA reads TGTGCCAGCAGCCAACCGACTAGCGGGGGGCTCGAGCAGTACTTC. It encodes CASSQPTSGGLEQYF.

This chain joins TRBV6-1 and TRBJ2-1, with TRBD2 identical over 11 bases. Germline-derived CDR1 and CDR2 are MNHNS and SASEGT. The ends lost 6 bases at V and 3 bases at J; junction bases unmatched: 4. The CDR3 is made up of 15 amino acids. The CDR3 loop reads CASRVAGGHYNEQFF. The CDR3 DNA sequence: TGTGCCAGCAGAGTAGCGGGGGGGCACTACAATGAGCAGTTCTTC.

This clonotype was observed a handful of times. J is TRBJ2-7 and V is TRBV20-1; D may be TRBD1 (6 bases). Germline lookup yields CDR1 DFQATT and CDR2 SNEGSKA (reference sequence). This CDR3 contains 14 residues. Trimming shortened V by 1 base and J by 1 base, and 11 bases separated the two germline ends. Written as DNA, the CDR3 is TGCAGTGCTAGAGCGCTTCAGGGGTCCTACGAGCAGTACTTC. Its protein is CSARALQGSYEQYF.